The 21 T cell receptor beta chains below were found in one sample sequenced in a study of shared clonotypes between healthy human individuals (dated by TCRdb to between 2020 and 2021). The library was made by the immunoSEQ multiplex PCR assay. TCRdb provides this immuneACCESS table in a form limited to in-frame rearrangements. Some clones are lacking; in checked studies, under half of them reflect an unresolved V gene, and why the rest are absent is not known. The sample yields 2 million to 2.5 million clones; 80% to 95% were counted once. 0.3% to 0.4% of the sample lies in the top ten. The sample consisted of naive CD4+ T cells from PBMCs. The sample's cell subset or site label is to be understood as: CD45RA+ positively selected. The source is a man aged 18 to 35 in good health. Some clones in this sample may be carry-over from other donors' samples.

The chain is built from TRBV5-1 and TRBJ1-2; D is undetermined. Germline V CDR1 and CDR2: SGHRS, YFSETQ. V lost 0 bases and J lost 6, with 12 bases in between. The CDR3 covers 14 residues. CDR3 residues: CASSLEGMGDGYTF. The CDR3 nucleotides are TGCGCCAGCAGCTTGGAGGGCATGGGTGATGGCTACACCTTC.

CDR3 loop: CARKISAGSFGTDTQYF. CDR3 nucleotide sequence: TGTGCCAGGAAAATATCGGCGGGGTCTTTTGGCACAGATACGCAGTATTTT. This chain connects TRBV11-3 to TRBJ2-3; possible D gene TRBD2, 6 bases. The germline V gene encodes CDR1 SGHNT and CDR2 YENEEA. Trimming removed 9 bases at V and 1 base at J, with 23 bases between. This CDR3 comprises 17 residues.

The table lists this clone with a few counts. The same CDR3 arises from other DNA sequences in this sample as well. This chain links TRBV5-1 with TRBJ2-5, with TRBD2 matching 7 bases. This CDR3 comprises 13 residues. The trim removed 4 bases at V and 4 bases at J, leaving 4 bases unmatched. Germline CDR1 and CDR2: SGHRS and YFSETQ. CDR3 in amino acids: CASSPPGGETQYF. For the CDR3, the DNA is TGCGCCAGCAGCCCTCCGGGGGGAGAGACCCAGTACTTC.

The gene calls are TRBV19 and TRBJ1-5; 9 nucleotides match TRBD1. The germline gives CDR1 LNHDA, CDR2 SQIVND (reference sequence). The CDR3 contains 19 residues. Losses at the gene ends were 7 bases for V and 0 bases for J; bases not matched to a gene: 16. CDR3 coding DNA: TGTGCCAGTAACCCCCTCCCGGGACAGGGAGGATATAGCAATCAGCCCCAGCATTTT. Protein product: CASNPLPGQGGYSNQPQHF.

CDR3 residues: CAISDYGTPNNEQFF. The CDR3 DNA follows: TGTGCCATCAGTGATTACGGGACACCAAACAATGAGCAGTTCTTC. This chain uses TRBV10-3 with TRBJ2-1; a weak D match, TRBD1 (6 bases). This CDR3 has 15 residues. V was shortened by 3 bases and J by 5 bases, with 14 bases between the two germline ends. Germline loops: CDR1 ENHRY, CDR2 SYGVKD.

The chain links TRBV19 to TRBJ1-2, with TRBD1 matching over 11 bases. The V gene's germline CDR1 is LNHDA and CDR2 SQIVND (reference sequence). With V trimmed by 5 bases and J by 3 bases, 5 bases remained unmatched. The CDR3 is made up of 15 amino acids. In DNA form, the CDR3 reads TGTGCCAGTAGTGACCCGGGACAGGGGGACTATGGCTACACCTTC. Translation: CASSDPGQGDYGYTF.

The chain couples TRBV7-2 to TRBJ1-2, with unresolved D. The ends were cut back, 1 base at V and 4 bases at J, with 10 bases in the middle. This CDR3 is built from 14 residues. Germline V gene sequence: CDR1 SGHTA, CDR2 FQGNSA. Here the CDR3 reads CASSLGVRLYGYTF. The CDR3 nucleotides are TGTGCCAGCAGCTTAGGGGTACGCCTCTATGGCTACACCTTC.

This chain connects TRBV6-1 to TRBJ2-3; 7 bases fit TRBD2. CDR3 size: 16 residues. With 4 bases clipped from V and 0 bases from J, the junction kept 7 bases outside the gene matches. Germline lookup yields CDR1 MNHNS and CDR2 SASEGT. In DNA, the CDR3 is TGTGCCAGCAGTGTCGGGCTAGCGGCTAGCACAGATACGCAGTATTTT. Protein: CASSVGLAASTDTQYF.

The V call is TRBV27, the J call TRBJ2-5; D is unclear. Germline CDR1 MNHEY, CDR2 SMNVEV (reference sequence). Trimming stripped 3 bases from V and 2 bases from J, with 7 bases between. The CDR3 spans 13 residues. CDR3 sequence (DNA): TGTGCCAGCAGTTTCAACTATCAAGAGACCCAGTACTTC. It codes for CASSFNYQETQYF.

With respect to this clone: Other DNA sequences in this specimen translate into the identical CDR3. The gene calls are TRBV7-9 and TRBJ1-1; 8 positions match TRBD1. This CDR3 has 14 amino acids. Per the germline V gene, CDR1 is SEHNR and CDR2 is FQNEAQ (reference sequence). V was clipped by 4 bases and J by 0 bases; unmatched bases: 1. The CDR3 nucleotides read TGTGCCAGCAGCTGGACAGGGATGAACACTGAAGCTTTCTTT. It encodes CASSWTGMNTEAFF. Combining the CDR3 with reference TRBV7-9 and TRBJ1-1 gives the whole variable domain DTGVSQNPRHKITKRGQNVTFRCDPISEHNRLYWYRQTLGQGPEFLTYFQNEAQLEKSRLLSDRFSAERPKGSFSTLEIQRTEQGDSAMYLCASSWTGMNTEAFFGQGTRLTVV.

The chain is built from TRBV18 and TRBJ2-3; TRBD1 might be the D (6 bases). Per the germline V gene, CDR1 is KGHSH and CDR2 is LQKENI. The CDR3 covers 14 residues. Trimming stripped 5 bases from V and 4 bases from J, with 13 bases between. The CDR3, as DNA: TGTGCCAGCTCAACCACAGGGATCGCAGATACGCAGTATTTT. It yields the protein CASSTTGIADTQYF.

The J gene is TRBJ2-1, the V gene TRBV27; 8 nucleotides align to TRBD2. Germline trimming cut 8 bases from V and 4 bases from J; bases unmatched to any gene: 10. Germline CDR1 reads MNHEY; CDR2 reads SMNVEV (reference sequence). There are 15 residues in the CDR3. CDR3 coding DNA: TGTGCCAGCGGGTTAAGCGGGAGTATTTACAATGAGCAGTTCTTC. Protein sequence: CASGLSGSIYNEQFF.

V usage is TRBV27 and J usage is TRBJ2-7; D not certain. Trimming pared 3 bases from V and 1 base from J, leaving 13 bases between. CDR3 length: 15 amino acids. Germline V gives CDR1 MNHEY, CDR2 SMNVEV (reference sequence). The CDR3 DNA reads TGTGCCAGCAGTTTTCGTCGCGGAAAATCCTACGAGCAGTACTTC. Translation: CASSFRRGKSYEQYF.

This clone came up once. CDR3 amino acids: CASSLGVAGANYGYTF. The CDR3, as DNA: TGCGCCAGCAGCTTGGGGGTAGCGGGCGCGAACTATGGCTACACCTTC. The rearrangement uses TRBV5-1 and TRBJ1-2, with D uncertain. CDR1 and CDR2 from the germline V gene are SGHRS and YFSETQ. With 0 bases removed from V and 2 bases from J, the gap between germline ends came to 14 bases. This CDR3 has 16 amino acids. The variable domain in full, completed from reference TRBV5-1 and TRBJ1-2, reads KAGVTQTPRYLIKTRGQQVTLSCSPISGHRSVSWYQQTPGQGLQFLFEYFSETQRNKGNFPGRFSGRQFSNSRSEMNVSTLELGDSALYLCASSLGVAGANYGYTFGSGTRLTVV.

A word on this clone: Within the sample, other DNA sequences also encode this same CDR3. The V call is TRBV4-1, the J call TRBJ2-7; possibly TRBD1 or TRBD2 for D (5 bases each). Germline V CDR1 and CDR2: MGHRA, YSYEKL. CDR3 length: 15 residues. V was pared by 2 bases and J by 3 bases, with 14 bases between. CDR3 sequence (DNA): TGCGCCAGCAGCCAACCGAGGGACGGTCACTACGAGCAGTACTTC. This translates into CASSQPRDGHYEQYF.

V and J are TRBV19 and TRBJ2-5; 7 bases fit TRBD1. The V gene end was trimmed by 5 bases and the J gene end by 3 bases; junction bases not matched to a gene: 3. This CDR3 has 13 residues. CDR1 LNHDA and CDR2 SQIVND come from the germline V gene (reference sequence). The CDR3 DNA reads as TGTGCCAGTAGTCTCACAGGGGAAGAGACCCAGTACTTC. Amino acid sequence: CASSLTGEETQYF.

The J gene is TRBJ1-4, the V gene TRBV19; no firm D call. V was shortened by 0 bases and J by 8 bases, with 4 bases between the two germline ends. This CDR3 has 12 residues. Germline CDR1 and CDR2: LNHDA and SQIVND (reference sequence). The CDR3 region is CASSIEGEKLFF. CDR3 bases: TGTGCCAGTAGTATAGAAGGCGAAAAACTGTTTTTT.

This clone occurred once. The V and J genes are TRBV6-4 and TRBJ2-7, with 15 bases identical to TRBD2. This CDR3 contains 15 residues. V dropped 3 bases and J dropped 7; count of bases not matched to a gene: 4. Looked up from germline, CDR1 is MRHNA and CDR2 is SNTAGT. This CDR3 is CASSEYGLAGGEQYF. The CDR3 nucleotides read TGTGCCAGCAGTGAATACGGACTAGCGGGAGGGGAGCAGTACTTC.

This chain uses TRBV7-2 with TRBJ1-4; no clear D. The germline V and J ends were trimmed by 5 bases and 10 bases, with 17 bases remaining between them. Germline V CDR1 and CDR2: SGHTA, FQGNSA. CDR3 length: 14 residues. The CDR3 DNA reads as TGTGCCAGCAGCCCCAAGACCGGAAGCCGAAAACTGTTTTTT. Translating it yields CASSPKTGSRKLFF.

This clone was picked up one time. The V and J genes are TRBV28 and TRBJ2-5; 11 bases are shared with TRBD1. CDR1 is MDHEN, CDR2 SYDVKM, per germline. V gave up 7 bases and J gave up 4 bases; unmatched junction bases: 11. The CDR3 length is 16 residues. The CDR3 nucleotides are TGTGCCAGCACCGCCAACCGGGACAGGGGGGGAGAGACCCAGTACTTC. Its translation: CASTANRDRGGETQYF.

The rearrangement links TRBV28 to TRBJ2-2, with unresolved D. The CDR3 sequence is 13 residues long. CDR1 and CDR2 from the germline V gene are MDHEN and SYDVKM. V lost 10 bases, J lost 4 bases, and 13 bases lay in between. The CDR3: CATLPGGTGELFF. The DNA for the CDR3 is TGTGCCACCCTACCTGGTGGCACCGGGGAGCTGTTTTTT.